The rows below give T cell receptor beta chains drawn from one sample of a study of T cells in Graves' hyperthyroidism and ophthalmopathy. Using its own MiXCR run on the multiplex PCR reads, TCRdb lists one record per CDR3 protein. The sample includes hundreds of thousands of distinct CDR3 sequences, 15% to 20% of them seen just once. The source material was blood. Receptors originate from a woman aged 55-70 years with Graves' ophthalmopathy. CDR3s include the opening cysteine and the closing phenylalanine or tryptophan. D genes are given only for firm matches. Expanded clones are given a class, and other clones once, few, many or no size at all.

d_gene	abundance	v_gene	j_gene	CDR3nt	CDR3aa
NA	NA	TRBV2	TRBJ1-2	TGTGCCATATGGGGGGCCGGCAGGGACTACACCTTC	CAIWGAGRDYTF
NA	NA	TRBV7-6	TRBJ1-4	TGTGCCAGCAGCGCCCCGGGACACCAAAATGAAAAACTGTTTTTT	CASSAPGHQNEKLFF
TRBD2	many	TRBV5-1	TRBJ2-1	TGCGCCAGCAACGACGTGGGACTAGCGGGAGCCAATGAGCAGTTCTTC	CASNDVGLAGANEQFF
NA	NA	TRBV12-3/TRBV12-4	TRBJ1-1	TGTGCCAGCAGTTTAGGTGCAGGGGTGAACACTGAAGCTTTCTTT	CASSLGAGVNTEAFF
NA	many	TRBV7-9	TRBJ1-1	TGTGCCCCCAGTTTCCATAACACTGAAGCTTTCTTT	CAPSFHNTEAFF
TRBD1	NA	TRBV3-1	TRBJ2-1	TGTGCCAGCAGCAAATCAGGGGGCCGTTCGAATGAGCAGTTCTTC	CASSKSGGRSNEQFF
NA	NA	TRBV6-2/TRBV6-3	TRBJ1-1	TGTGCCAGCAGTTACAGTAAGGGGCGAGACACTGAAGCTTTCTTT	CASSYSKGRDTEAFF
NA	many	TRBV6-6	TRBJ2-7	TGTGCCAGCAGTTACTCGAGCCTACACCCCAACGAGCAGTACTTC	CASSYSSLHPNEQYF
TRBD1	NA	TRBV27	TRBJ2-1	TGTGCCAGCAGTTTCCGGGACAGAACCTACAATGAGCAGTTCTTC	CASSFRDRTYNEQFF
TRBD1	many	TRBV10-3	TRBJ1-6	TGTGCCATCACCGACAGGGTATTTGGTTCACCCCTCCACTTT	CAITDRVFGSPLHF
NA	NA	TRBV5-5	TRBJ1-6	TGTGCCAGCAGCGAACTGGGGGGGCGGAATTCACCCCTCCACTTT	CASSELGGRNSPLHF